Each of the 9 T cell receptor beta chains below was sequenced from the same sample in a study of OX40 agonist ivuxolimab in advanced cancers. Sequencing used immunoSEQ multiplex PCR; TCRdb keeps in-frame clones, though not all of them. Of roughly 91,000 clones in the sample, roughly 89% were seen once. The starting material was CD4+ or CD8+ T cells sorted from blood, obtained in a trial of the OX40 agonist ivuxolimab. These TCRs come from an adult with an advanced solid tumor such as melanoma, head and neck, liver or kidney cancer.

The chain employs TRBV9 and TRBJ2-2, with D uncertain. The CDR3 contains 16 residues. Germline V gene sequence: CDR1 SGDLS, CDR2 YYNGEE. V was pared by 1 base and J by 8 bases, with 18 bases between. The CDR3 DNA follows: TGTGCCAGCAGCGTAACCCCCTCGGCCGAAGCGGGGGAGCTGTTTTTT. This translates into CASSVTPSAEAGELFF.

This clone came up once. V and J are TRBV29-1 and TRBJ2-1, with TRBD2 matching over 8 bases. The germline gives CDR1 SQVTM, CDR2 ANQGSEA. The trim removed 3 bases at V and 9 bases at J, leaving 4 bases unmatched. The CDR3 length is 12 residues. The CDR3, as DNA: TGCAGCGTTGAGAAAGCGGGGGCTGAGCAGTTCTTC. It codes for CSVEKAGAEQFF.

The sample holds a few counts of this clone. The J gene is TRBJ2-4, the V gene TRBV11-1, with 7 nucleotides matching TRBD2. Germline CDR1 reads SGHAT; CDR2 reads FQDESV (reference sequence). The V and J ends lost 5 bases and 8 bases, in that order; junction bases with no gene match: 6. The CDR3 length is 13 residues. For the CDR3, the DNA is TGTGCCAGCAGCCCGGACCTAGCGGACATTCAGTACTTC. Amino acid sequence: CASSPDLADIQYF.

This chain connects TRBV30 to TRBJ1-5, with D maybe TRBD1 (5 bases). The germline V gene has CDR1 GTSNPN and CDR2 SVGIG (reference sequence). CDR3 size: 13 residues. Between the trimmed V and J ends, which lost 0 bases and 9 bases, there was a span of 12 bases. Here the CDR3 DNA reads TGTGCCTGGAGTGTACGGGGCCCAGGGCCCCAGCATTTT. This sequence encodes CAWSVRGPGPQHF. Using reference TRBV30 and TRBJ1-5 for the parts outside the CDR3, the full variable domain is SQTIHQWPATLVQPVGSPLSLECTVEGTSNPNLYWYRQAAGRGLQLLFYSVGIGQISSEVPQNLSASRPQDRQFILSSKKLLLSDSGFYLCAWSVRGPGPQHFGDGTRLSIL.

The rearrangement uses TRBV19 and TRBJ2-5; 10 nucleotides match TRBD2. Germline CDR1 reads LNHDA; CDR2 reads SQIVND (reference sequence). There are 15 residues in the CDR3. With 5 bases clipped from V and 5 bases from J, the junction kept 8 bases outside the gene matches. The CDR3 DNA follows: TGTGCCAGTAGTCCAGCGGGGGGGCGTTGGGAGACCCAGTACTTC. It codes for CASSPAGGRWETQYF.

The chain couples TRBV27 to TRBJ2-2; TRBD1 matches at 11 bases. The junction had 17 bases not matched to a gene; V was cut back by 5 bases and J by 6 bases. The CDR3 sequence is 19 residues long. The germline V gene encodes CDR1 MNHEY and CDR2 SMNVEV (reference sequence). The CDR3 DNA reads TGTGCCAGCAGTCTCCCCCCTACAACGGACAGGGGGCGATCCGGGGAGCTGTTTTTT. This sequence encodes CASSLPPTTDRGRSGELFF.

The chain's CDR3 is CASSEGGRIQYEQYF. The CDR3 DNA is TGTGCCAGCAGCGAAGGAGGCCGCATCCAATACGAGCAGTACTTC. The rearrangement links TRBV28 to TRBJ2-7; maybe TRBD2 (5 bases). V lost 6 bases and J 4 bases, leaving 19 bases between the germline ends. The germline V gene has CDR1 MDHEN and CDR2 SYDVKM. This CDR3 is 15 amino acids long.

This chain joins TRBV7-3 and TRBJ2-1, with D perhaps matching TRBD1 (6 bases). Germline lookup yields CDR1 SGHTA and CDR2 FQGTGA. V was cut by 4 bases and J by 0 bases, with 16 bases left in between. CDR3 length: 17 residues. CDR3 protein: CASSSRGLRSSYNEQFF. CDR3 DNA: TGTGCCAGCAGCTCCAGGGGCCTTAGGAGCTCCTACAATGAGCAGTTCTTC.

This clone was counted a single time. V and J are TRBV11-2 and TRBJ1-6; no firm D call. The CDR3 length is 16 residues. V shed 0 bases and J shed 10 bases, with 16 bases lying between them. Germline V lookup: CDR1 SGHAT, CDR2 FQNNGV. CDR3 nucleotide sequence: TGTGCCAGCAGCTTAGATTTGGGTCTCGCTGGATCACCCCTCCACTTT. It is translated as CASSLDLGLAGSPLHF. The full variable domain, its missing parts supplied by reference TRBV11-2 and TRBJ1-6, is EAGVAQSPRYKIIEKRQSVAFWCNPISGHATLYWYQQILGQGPKLLIQFQNNGVVDDSQLPKDRFSAERLKGVDSTLKIQPAKLEDSAVYLCASSLDLGLAGSPLHFGNGTRLTVT.